This T cell receptor beta chain was identified during a study of PD-L1 blockade in urothelial cancer. Study as a whole: Typically, measured as a median, blood samples had 110,000 to 150,000 T cells.

Libraries were prepared by immunoSEQ multiplex PCR; TCRdb keeps only in-frame clonotypes and omits some of them. The sample includes approximately 90,000 clones, roughly 84% of them seen just once. Germline V CDR1 and CDR2: MNHEY, SVGAGI. This CDR3 region has 13 residues. V shed 0 bases and J shed 6 bases, with 6 bases lying between them. The time point: pretreatment peripheral blood. This TCR derives from a man in his 60s with urothelial cancer. The starting material was PBMCs, obtained around atezolizumab (anti-PD-L1) treatment. J is TRBJ2-1 and V is TRBV6-5; no definite D call. DNA of the CDR3: TGTGCCAGCAGTTACTCGTCTCGCAATGAGCAGTTCTTC. Translation gives CASSYSSRNEQFF.